This entry describes one T cell receptor (beta chain). The antigen is unknown. This specimen belongs to a study of CD8 T cells in Susac syndrome. General study findings and limits: The study conceded that relatively few individuals underwent its TCR sequencing and HLA analysis.

In germline, CDR1 is MGHRA, CDR2 YSYEKL. V shed 0 bases and J 5 bases; nucleotides not matched to a gene: 11. CDR3 length: 17 amino acids. Reverse transcription used about 0.45 to 1 ug RNA and random hexamers. Coverage of TCR beta CDR3 amplification by immunoSEQ multiplex PCR extended to 54 Vbeta and 13 Jbeta. TCRdb itself ran the immunoSEQ multiplex PCR reads through MiXCR, one entry per CDR3 protein. The sample contains hundreds of thousands of distinct CDR3 sequences, over 85% of which appear only once. The sample consisted of CD4+ T cells from PBMCs. The rearrangement uses TRBV4-1 and TRBJ2-7; 9 bases map to TRBD2. This clonotype was obtained from a human donor with multiple sclerosis. The CDR3 reads CASSQDRALAGSHEQYF. The CDR3 DNA is TGCGCCAGCAGCCAAGATAGAGCCCTAGCGGGGTCCCACGAGCAGTACTTC.